These T cell receptor beta chains were read from a single sample in a study of long-term antiretroviral therapy in people with HIV. Assay: immunoSEQ multiplex PCR; the TCRdb copy retains only in-frame clones and omits some. Here the sample spans roughly 28,000 clones, 95% being singletons. The sequenced sample was unsorted PBMCs, obtained 5.3 years after starting antiretroviral therapy. The receptors originated from a man aged 25-45 years with HIV. The conserved cysteine and the conserved F or W are not part of the CDR3 here. Clone size is not always given. Where it is, it says once, few, many or a class for expanded clones.

>.|TRBJ1-2|TRBV27
ASSLADGYGYT
>.|TRBJ2-3|TRBV9
ASSLIGGTSASTDTQY
>.|TRBJ1-5|TRBV27
ASSSLEIRQGGQPQH
>once|TRBJ1-1|TRBV7-9
ASSYRGAEAF
>.|TRBJ1-2|TRBV5-4
ASSPGVEGYT
>.|TRBJ2-1|TRBV7-2
ASRYDRGTYNEQF
>.|TRBJ1-3|TRBV6-6
ASSSTGLENTIY
>.|TRBJ1-2|TRBV15
ATSRDRAGYGYT
>.|TRBJ2-7|TRBV7-9
ASSPTVAGPNEQY
>.|TRBJ1-2|TRBV5-1
ASSLGGPDRRQTDGYT
>.|TRBJ2-1|TRBV2
ASPGGLAGEFGEQF
>.|TRBJ1-3|TRBV7-2
ASSSGDRSSGNTIY
>.|TRBJ1-1|TRBV11-2
ASSLERWGTEAF
>.|TRBJ2-7|TRBV6-5
ASHGQGDSYEQY
>.|TRBJ1-2|TRBV9
ASSPPLGGYT
>.|TRBJ1-4|TRBV7-9
ASSPPGGNEKLF
>.|TRBJ2-3|TRBV4-1
ASSQIVAGAPRHTQY
>once|TRBJ2-7|TRBV20-1
SAAGADEQY
>once|TRBJ1-1|TRBV5-1
ASSLAVKTENTEAF
>.|TRBJ2-7|TRBV7-6
ASSLMGQGISYEQY
>.|TRBJ2-1|TRBV27
ASSFGPYNEQF
>.|TRBJ1-6|TRBV6-5
ASRRDGRFNSPLH
>once|TRBJ2-7|TRBV9
ASSVNPRGQSYEQY
>.|TRBJ1-2|TRBV2
ASSLDTGYT
>.|TRBJ2-3|TRBV7-2
ASRTDYGRVTDTQY
>.|TRBJ2-3|TRBV6-4
ASSDSLTDTQY
>.|TRBJ2-3|TRBV6-1
ASSEGSGGPLLMATQY
>once|TRBJ2-7|TRBV4-1
ASSQGPGTGNYEQY
>.|TRBJ2-1|TRBV7-2
ASSEQGGGYNEQF
>.|TRBJ1-6|TRBV18
ASSPRQGETAPLH
>once|TRBJ2-3|TRBV5-4
ASSFSGYRADTQY
>.|TRBJ2-5|TRBV5-4
ASSLTQGRQETQY
>.|TRBJ1-2|TRBV9
ASSDGRGGHYGYT
>.|TRBJ2-2|TRBV5-4
ASSKDYLVTGELF
>.|TRBJ2-2|TRBV7-2
ASSSLALRGELF